Listed below are T cell receptor beta chains from one sample, sequenced in a study of blood T cell repertoires in COVID-19. Only in-frame clones appear in the TCRdb table, and some are missing; sequencing was by immunoSEQ multiplex PCR. The sample holds 70,000 or so clones, 85% to 90% seen once. Sequencing was performed on peripheral blood. The receptors were sampled from a human donor in a cohort sampled during active COVID-19. Both conserved end residues are part of each CDR3. A D gene is named only where the DNA matches it firmly. Clone size, where shown, is once, few, many, or a class for clones that have expanded.

V gene	D gene	clone size	J gene	CDR3 protein	CDR3 DNA
TRBV7-2	-	-	TRBJ1-2	CASSPFNSEYGYTF	TGTGCCAGCAGCCCCTTCAACAGTGAATATGGCTACACCTTC
TRBV7-9	-	-	TRBJ2-5	CASSLGGVKETQYF	TGTGCCAGCAGCTTAGGTGGAGTTAAAGAGACCCAGTACTTC
TRBV19	TRBD2	-	TRBJ2-5	CASPLLAGGGETQYF	TGTGCCAGTCCCCTACTAGCGGGAGGGGGAGAGACCCAGTACTTC
TRBV19	TRBD1	-	TRBJ1-4	CASSIQSGTGREKLFF	TGTGCCAGTAGTATACAATCCGGGACAGGGCGCGAAAAACTGTTTTTT
TRBV19	-	-	TRBJ2-3	CASSGARADTQYF	TGTGCCAGTAGTGGGGCCCGGGCCGATACGCAGTATTTT
TRBV7-9	-	-	TRBJ1-1	CASSLPRPPATEAFF	TGTGCCAGCAGCTTACCTAGGCCCCCGGCCACTGAAGCTTTCTTT
TRBV5-4	-	once	TRBJ2-2	CASSLAGTGELFF	TGTGCCAGCAGCTTGGCCGGGACCGGGGAGCTGTTTTTT
TRBV11-1	-	-	TRBJ2-3	CASSLAGADTQYF	TGTGCCAGCAGCTTAGCGGGAGCAGATACGCAGTATTTT
TRBV6-1	TRBD1	-	TRBJ1-5	CASSEFRAGGSNQPQHF	TGTGCCAGCAGTGAATTTAGGGCAGGGGGGAGCAATCAGCCCCAGCATTTT
TRBV5-4	-	-	TRBJ2-5	CASSLGLRTTKETQYF	TGTGCCAGCAGCCTGGGTTTAAGGACTACGAAGGAGACCCAGTACTTC
TRBV3-1/TRBV3-2	-	-	TRBJ2-4	CASSLTRENIQYF	TGTGCCAGCAGCCTAACACGGGAAAACATTCAGTACTTC
TRBV10-3	-	-	TRBJ2-3	CAISERGDTQYF	TGTGCCATCAGTGAGAGGGGTGATACGCAGTATTTT
TRBV5-1	-	-	TRBJ2-1	CASRMIGLSSYNEQFF	TGCGCCAGCAGGATGATCGGACTATCCTCCTACAATGAGCAGTTCTTC
TRBV3-1/TRBV3-2	TRBD2	-	TRBJ2-1	CAGSRAGGRGNEQFF	TGTGCCGGCAGCCGAGCGGGAGGGCGGGGCAATGAGCAGTTCTTC
TRBV5-1	TRBD2	once	TRBJ2-3	CASSGGTSGTADTQYF	TGCGCCAGCAGCGGGGGGACTAGCGGGACTGCAGATACGCAGTATTTT
TRBV7-9	-	-	TRBJ2-5	CASSLTGRGHQETQYF	TGTGCCAGCAGCTTAACCGGACGGGGTCACCAAGAGACCCAGTACTTC
TRBV29-1	TRBD1	-	TRBJ1-2	CSVGQITGAYGYTF	TGCAGCGTGGGCCAAATAACAGGGGCCTATGGCTACACCTTC
TRBV21-1	-	-	TRBJ1-1	CASSPRGPGDVNTEAFF	TGTGCCAGCAGCCCCCGAGGGCCAGGGGATGTCAACACTGAAGCTTTCTTT
TRBV5-8	-	-	TRBJ1-4	CASSLPGSEANEKLFF	TGTGCCAGCAGCTTGCCCGGGTCGGAGGCTAATGAAAAACTGTTTTTT
TRBV5-4	-	-	TRBJ2-7	CASSLGQATYEQYF	TGTGCCAGCAGCTTGGGACAGGCGACCTACGAGCAGTACTTC
TRBV3-1/TRBV3-2	TRBD2	-	TRBJ2-1	CASSQTSGTYNEQFF	TGTGCCAGCAGCCAAACTAGCGGTACCTACAATGAGCAGTTCTTC
TRBV19	-	-	TRBJ1-3	CATWRGGTSGNTIYF	TGTGCCACTTGGCGGGGGGGGACTTCTGGAAACACCATATATTTT
TRBV7-9	TRBD2	-	TRBJ2-7	CASSSAGGGVAYEQYF	TGTGCCAGCAGCTCCGCCGGGGGGGGAGTAGCCTACGAGCAGTACTTC
TRBV28	-	-	TRBJ2-5	CASSLLSVQETQYF	TGTGCCAGCAGTTTACTCTCAGTACAAGAGACCCAGTACTTC
TRBV6-5	TRBD1	-	TRBJ1-2	CASSYGRQGNYGYTF	TGTGCCAGCAGTTACGGGCGACAGGGGAACTATGGCTACACCTTC
TRBV7-6	TRBD2	-	TRBJ2-3	CASSLTGGLAGSTDTQYF	TGTGCCAGCAGCTTGACCGGTGGACTAGCGGGAAGCACAGATACGCAGTATTTT
TRBV19	TRBD2	once	TRBJ2-7	CASRTGGEQYF	TGTGCCAGTAGGACGGGGGGCGAGCAGTACTTC
TRBV28	TRBD1	once	TRBJ1-2	CASSLLGQGAGYTF	TGTGCCAGCAGTTTATTGGGACAGGGCGCCGGCTACACCTTC
TRBV5-6	TRBD2	-	TRBJ2-2	CASSAIGREDTGELFF	TGTGCCAGCAGCGCCATTGGGCGGGAGGACACCGGGGAGCTGTTTTTT
TRBV5-1	TRBD1	-	TRBJ1-2	CASSLGTGEWYGYTF	TGCGCCAGCAGCCTGGGTACAGGGGAATGGTATGGCTACACCTTC
TRBV27	-	-	TRBJ2-7	CASSFQDRSSYEQYF	TGTGCCAGCAGTTTTCAAGACAGGAGCTCCTACGAGCAGTACTTC
TRBV10-3	-	-	TRBJ2-1	CAISERELALSYNEQFF	TGTGCCATCAGTGAGCGGGAACTAGCCCTCTCCTACAATGAGCAGTTCTTC
TRBV27	-	-	TRBJ2-5	CASSPRWGERETQYF	TGTGCCAGCAGTCCTCGCTGGGGGGAGCGGGAGACCCAGTACTTC
TRBV6-6	-	-	TRBJ1-1	CASSYLTGAFF	TGTGCCAGCAGTTACTTGACGGGAGCTTTCTTT
TRBV7-9	TRBD1	-	TRBJ2-5	CASSSPPGTGGQETQYF	TGTGCCAGCAGCTCACCCCCCGGGACAGGGGGCCAAGAGACCCAGTACTTC
TRBV5-1	-	-	TRBJ1-4	CASSFQGWNEKLFF	TGCGCCAGCAGCTTTCAGGGATGGAATGAAAAACTGTTTTTT
TRBV6-5	-	-	TRBJ2-1	CASSYSSEQFF	TGTGCCAGCAGTTACTCAAGCGAGCAGTTCTTC
TRBV2	-	-	TRBJ1-5	CASRAGNSGNQPQHF	TGTGCCAGCAGAGCAGGGAATTCGGGCAATCAGCCCCAGCATTTT
TRBV11-1	TRBD1	-	TRBJ1-2	CASSPRTGTNYGYTF	TGTGCCAGCAGCCCCCGGACAGGGACTAACTATGGCTACACCTTC
TRBV20-1	TRBD2	-	TRBJ2-7	CSASPGTGGMSGEQYF	TGCAGTGCTAGTCCAGGGACGGGAGGAATGTCGGGCGAGCAGTACTTC
TRBV7-9	TRBD2	once	TRBJ2-3	CASSPGTSGRKSTDTQYF	TGTGCCAGCAGCCCCGGGACTAGCGGGAGGAAAAGCACAGATACGCAGTATTTT
TRBV7-2	-	-	TRBJ2-7	CASSAYRDYEQYF	TGTGCCAGCAGCGCGTACAGAGACTACGAGCAGTACTTC
TRBV19	-	-	TRBJ2-2	CASSIGTPGTGELFF	TGTGCCAGTAGTATAGGCACCCCGGGCACCGGGGAGCTGTTTTTT
TRBV28	TRBD1	few	TRBJ1-1	CASSLQWTGNTEAFF	TGTGCCAGCAGTCTACAATGGACAGGGAACACCGAAGCTTTCTTT
TRBV25-1	TRBD1	-	TRBJ1-2	CASSETGVRGYTF	TGTGCCAGCAGTGAGACAGGGGTGCGCGGCTACACCTTC
TRBV7-8	-	-	TRBJ2-3	CASSLLVAGTQYF	TGTGCCAGCAGCTTACTTGTTGCGGGTACGCAGTATTTT
TRBV6-5	-	-	TRBJ2-1	CASKVGGRTYNEQFF	TGTGCCAGCAAGGTCGGGGGGCGAACCTACAATGAGCAGTTCTTC
TRBV30	TRBD1	-	TRBJ1-1	CAWREGGVGTEAFF	TGTGCCTGGAGGGAAGGGGGCGTAGGCACTGAAGCTTTCTTT
TRBV5-1	-	few	TRBJ2-7	CASSLTGPGDYEQYF	TGCGCCAGCAGCTTGACAGGCCCGGGGGATTACGAGCAGTACTTC
TRBV28	-	-	TRBJ1-2	CASSSTLPSGVVSYGYTF	TGTGCCAGCAGTTCTACTCTTCCCTCAGGCGTAGTGAGCTATGGCTACACCTTC
TRBV10-1	TRBD2	-	TRBJ2-7	CASMTSGSLYEQYF	TGCGCCAGTATGACTAGCGGGAGTCTCTACGAGCAGTACTTC
TRBV28	TRBD2	once	TRBJ2-7	CASSSLAGGPGEQYF	TGTGCCAGCAGTTCCTTAGCGGGAGGGCCTGGGGAGCAGTACTTC
TRBV28	-	-	TRBJ1-2	CASSSPTTGANYGYTF	TGTGCCAGCAGTTCCCCCACGACAGGCGCTAACTATGGCTACACCTTC
TRBV10-3	TRBD2	-	TRBJ2-1	CAIDTSGRARSYNEQFF	TGTGCCATCGACACTAGCGGGAGGGCCCGCTCCTACAATGAGCAGTTCTTC